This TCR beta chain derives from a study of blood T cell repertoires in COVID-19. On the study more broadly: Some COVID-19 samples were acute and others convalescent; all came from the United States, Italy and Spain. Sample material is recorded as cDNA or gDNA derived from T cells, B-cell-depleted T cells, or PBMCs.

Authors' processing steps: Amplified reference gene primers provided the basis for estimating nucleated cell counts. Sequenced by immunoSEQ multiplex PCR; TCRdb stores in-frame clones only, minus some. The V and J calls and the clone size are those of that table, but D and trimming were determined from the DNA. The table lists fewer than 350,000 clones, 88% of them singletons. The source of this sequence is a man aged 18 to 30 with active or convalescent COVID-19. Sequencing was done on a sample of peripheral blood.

Written as DNA, the CDR3 is TGCGCCAGCAGCACTAACAGGGCCACCGGGGAGCTGTTTTTT. Its protein is CASSTNRATGELFF. This chain joins TRBV5-1 and TRBJ2-2; a possible D gene is TRBD1 (6 bases). The germline V and J ends were trimmed by 4 bases and 4 bases, with 11 bases remaining between them. The germline V gene has CDR1 SGHRS and CDR2 YFSETQ. The CDR3 covers 14 residues.